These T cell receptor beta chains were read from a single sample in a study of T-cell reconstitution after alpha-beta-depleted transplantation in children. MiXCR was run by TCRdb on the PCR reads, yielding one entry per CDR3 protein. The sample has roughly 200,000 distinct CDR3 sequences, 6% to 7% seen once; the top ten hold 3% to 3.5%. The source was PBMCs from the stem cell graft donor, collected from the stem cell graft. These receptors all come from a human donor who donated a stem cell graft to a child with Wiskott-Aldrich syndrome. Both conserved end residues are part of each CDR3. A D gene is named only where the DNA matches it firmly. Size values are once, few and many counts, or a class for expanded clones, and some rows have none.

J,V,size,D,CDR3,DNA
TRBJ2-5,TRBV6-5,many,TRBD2,CASSSLAGPETQYF,TGTGCCAGCAGTTCCTTAGCGGGTCCAGAGACCCAGTACTTC
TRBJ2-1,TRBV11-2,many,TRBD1,CASSLEGQLNEQFF,TGTGCCAGCAGCTTAGAGGGACAGCTCAATGAGCAGTTCTTC
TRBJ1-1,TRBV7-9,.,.,CASSSQGHTEAFF,TGTGCCAGCAGCTCTCAGGGGCACACTGAAGCTTTCTTT
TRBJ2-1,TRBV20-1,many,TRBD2,CSNLAGGWNEQFF,TGCAGTAACCTAGCGGGGGGGTGGAATGAGCAGTTCTTC
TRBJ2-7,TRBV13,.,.,CASSLMSGLSSYEQYF,TGTGCCAGCAGCTTGATGTCAGGGCTTTCCTCCTACGAGCAGTACTTC
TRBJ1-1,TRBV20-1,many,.,CSASLRRAGTEAFF,TGCAGTGCTAGCCTAAGGCGGGCGGGCACTGAAGCTTTCTTT
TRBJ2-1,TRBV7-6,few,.,CASRRRLDPYGEQFF,TGTGCCAGCAGAAGACGTCTAGATCCTTACGGTGAGCAGTTCTTC
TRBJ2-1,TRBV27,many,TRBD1,CASSLEGWGTGSNNEQFF,TGTGCCAGCAGTTTAGAGGGGTGGGGGACAGGGTCAAACAATGAGCAGTTCTTC
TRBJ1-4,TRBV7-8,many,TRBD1,CASSFLGTGGRDPEKLFF,TGTGCCAGCAGCTTCCTCGGGACAGGGGGCCGGGATCCTGAAAAACTGTTTTTT
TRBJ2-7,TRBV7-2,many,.,CASSWTAEQYF,TGTGCCAGCAGCTGGACAGCTGAGCAGTACTTC
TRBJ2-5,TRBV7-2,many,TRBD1,CASKGGGFRETQYF,TGTGCCAGTAAAGGGGGCGGCTTTCGGGAGACCCAGTACTTC
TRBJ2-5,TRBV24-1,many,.,CATSDTGSPRQTQYF,TGTGCCACCAGTGACACCGGGTCTCCCCGGCAGACCCAGTACTTC
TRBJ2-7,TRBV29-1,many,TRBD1,CSVEYDRVTYEQYF,TGCAGCGTTGAGTACGACAGGGTGACCTACGAGCAGTACTTC
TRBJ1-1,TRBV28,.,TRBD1,CASRTRQGEAFF,TGTGCCAGCAGGACCCGACAGGGTGAAGCTTTCTTT
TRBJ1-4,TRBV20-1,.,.,CSADKQGRREKLFF,TGCAGTGCAGATAAACAGGGTCGACGTGAAAAACTGTTTTTT
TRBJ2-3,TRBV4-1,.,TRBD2,CASSHPLAGTSTGTQYF,TGCGCCAGCAGCCATCCTCTGGCGGGGACTAGCACAGGTACGCAGTATTTT
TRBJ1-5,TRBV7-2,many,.,CASSPYGLDRQPQHF,TGTGCCAGCAGCCCATATGGACTCGACCGACAGCCCCAGCATTTT
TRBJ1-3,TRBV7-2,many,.,CASSFGGAGLPGNTIYF,TGTGCCAGCAGCTTTGGAGGGGCAGGGCTCCCTGGAAACACCATATATTTT
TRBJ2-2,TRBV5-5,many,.,CASSSGLVGELFF,TGTGCCAGCAGCTCAGGGTTGGTCGGGGAGCTGTTTTTT
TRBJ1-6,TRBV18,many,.,CASSPGTQGNSPLHF,TGTGCCAGCTCACCGGGAACCCAGGGAAATTCACCCCTCCACTTT
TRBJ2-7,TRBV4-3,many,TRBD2,CASSQDEASGTLYEQYF,TGCGCCAGCAGCCAAGATGAGGCTAGCGGAACCCTCTACGAGCAGTACTTC
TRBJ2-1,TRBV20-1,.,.,CSAREGFGFYNEQFF,TGCAGTGCTAGGGAAGGTTTTGGGTTCTACAATGAGCAGTTCTTC
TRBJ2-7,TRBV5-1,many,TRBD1,CASNTGTGSHEQYF,TGCGCCAGCAACACCGGGACAGGGTCCCACGAGCAGTACTTC
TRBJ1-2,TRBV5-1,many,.,CASSLGSTNYGYTF,TGCGCCAGCAGCTTGGGCAGTACTAACTATGGCTACACCTTC
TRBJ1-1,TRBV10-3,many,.,CAIGESTEAFF,TGTGCCATCGGAGAATCGACTGAAGCTTTCTTT
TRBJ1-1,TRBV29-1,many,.,CSVGRDPNTEAFF,TGCAGCGTTGGACGGGACCCTAACACTGAAGCTTTCTTT
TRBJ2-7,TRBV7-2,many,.,CASSWTLSYEQYF,TGTGCCAGCAGCTGGACACTCTCCTACGAGCAGTACTTC
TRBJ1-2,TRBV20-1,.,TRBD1,CTTGDRGNYGYTF,TGCACCACCGGGGACAGGGGTAACTATGGCTACACCTTC
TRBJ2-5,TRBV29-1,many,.,CSGEGDLETQYF,TGCAGCGGCGAAGGAGATTTGGAGACCCAGTACTTC
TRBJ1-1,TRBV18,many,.,CASSLNLITGKGTEAFF,TGTGCCAGCTCACTCAACCTTATAACAGGGAAGGGGACTGAAGCTTTCTTT
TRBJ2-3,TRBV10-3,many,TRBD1,CAISESGTAYTDTQYF,TGTGCCATCAGTGAGTCGGGGACAGCGTACACAGATACGCAGTATTTT